These 30 T cell receptor beta chains were all obtained from the same sample, sequenced in a study of Graves' ophthalmopathy and Graves' hyperthyroidism (dated by TCRdb to 2016 to 2018). TCRdb records Illumina HiSeq 2000 as the sequencer. TCR beta CDR3 regions were amplified from RNA transcripts for repertoire sequencing. The first round was an RT-PCR using HTBI primers with the Qiagen OneStep RT-PCR kit, and this first round was followed by a second-round multiplex PCR, then size selection and purification. TCRdb reworked the public reads: Q25 trimming with fastp, MiXCR clone assembly, productive beta chains retained. Rows merge per CDR3 protein into single entries with the most common DNA and genes. For this sample the table gives more than 1,000,000 distinct CDR3 sequences, of which about 40% were detected only once. The ten largest clones take up around 10% of the sample. Sample: peripheral blood or thyroid tissue (not recorded which). Every receptor here comes from an adult man with Graves' hyperthyroidism.

The chain employs TRBV10-3 and TRBJ1-1; no definite D call. V gave up 4 bases and J gave up 7 bases, with 10 bases separating them. CDR1 ENHRY and CDR2 SYGVKD come from the germline V gene. CDR3 size: 12 residues. CDR3 sequence (DNA): TGTGCCATCAGTGCCATAGACGGTGAAGCTTTCTTT. Amino acid sequence: CAISAIDGEAFF.

This clonotype showed up many times. The V and J genes are TRBV29-1 and TRBJ2-3; 9 bases are a match to TRBD1. The J segment lost 4 bases and the V segment lost 8 bases, leaving 4 bases of the junction unmatched. CDR3 length equals 12 residues. CDR1 and CDR2 from the germline V gene are SQVTM and ANQGSEA. CDR3 in amino acids: CSSDRGADTQYF. The CDR3, as DNA: TGCAGCTCGGACAGGGGTGCAGATACGCAGTATTTT.

This chain connects TRBV19 to TRBJ1-6; 8 bases map to TRBD1. The CDR3 is 13 residues long. Germline V CDR1 and CDR2: LNHDA, SQIVND (reference sequence). V gave up 9 bases and J gave up 8 bases; unmatched junction bases: 6. The DNA of the CDR3 is TGTGCCAGCATGGACAGGGCGGATTCACCCCTCCACTTT. Amino acids: CASMDRADSPLHF.

The chain links TRBV25-1 to TRBJ2-7; D remains unclear. The length of the CDR3 is 15 residues. Germline V gene sequence: CDR1 MGHDK, CDR2 SYGVNS. Trimming left V 4 bases short and J 8 bases short, with 21 bases between. CDR3 nucleotide sequence: TGTGCCAGCAGTGCCCGGGCTCTCGCGGCGGATCAGCAGTACTTC. It specifies CASSARALAADQQYF.

The chain is built from TRBV10-1 and TRBJ2-6; 9 nucleotides match TRBD1. The CDR3 runs to 16 residues. Germline V gives CDR1 WNHNN, CDR2 SYGVQD (reference sequence). Germline trimming cut 5 bases from V and 3 bases from J; bases unmatched to any gene: 5. The CDR3 loop reads CASSPGTGYGANVLTF. Here the CDR3 DNA reads TGCGCCAGCAGTCCCGGGACAGGGTATGGGGCCAACGTCCTGACTTTC.

This clonotype was recorded many times. The gene calls are TRBV29-1 and TRBJ1-1; unclear D gene. The V end lost 4 bases, the J end lost 5 bases, and 8 bases lay between the germline ends. This CDR3 contains 11 residues. The germline CDR1 and CDR2 sequences are SQVTM and ANQGSEA. CDR3 loop: CSVALRTEAFF. CDR3 sequence (DNA): TGCAGCGTTGCTTTAAGGACTGAAGCTTTCTTT.

V is TRBV30 and J is TRBJ1-4; D is undetermined. Trimming removed 0 bases from V and 5 bases from J, with 10 bases in between. CDR3 length: 14 amino acids. CDR1 is GTSNPN and CDR2 is SVGIG in the germline V gene (reference sequence). CDR3 loop: CAWSVRVRNEKLFF. CDR3 in DNA: TGTGCCTGGAGTGTAAGGGTACGCAATGAAAAACTGTTTTTT.

This clonotype turned up a few times. The rearrangement uses TRBV7-2 and TRBJ2-7; D unclear. V was clipped by 5 bases and J by 0 bases, with 11 bases between them. The CDR3 runs to 14 residues. Germline CDR1 and CDR2: SGHTA and FQGNSA. The CDR3 DNA is TGTGCCAGCAGCCCAACCCCAGACTCCTACGAGCAGTACTTC. It codes for CASSPTPDSYEQYF.

The CDR3 is CASSLVSGNTDTQYF. CDR3 coding DNA: TGTGCCAGCAGCTTAGTTAGCGGGAACACAGATACGCAGTATTTT. V gene TRBV7-2 combines with J gene TRBJ2-3; the match to TRBD2 covers 8 bases. The junction had 2 bases not matched to a gene; V was cut back by 1 base and J by 2 bases. The CDR3 has 15 amino acids. Germline CDR1 and CDR2: SGHTA and FQGNSA.

Ten or more counts support this clonotype. The genes are TRBV5-4 and TRBJ1-2; D is unclear. CDR1 SGHNT and CDR2 YYREEE come from the germline V gene (reference sequence). Deletions cut 0 bases from V and 8 bases from J, with 11 bases between. The CDR3 extends over 13 amino acids. The CDR3 sequence is CASSLDTVRGYTF. The CDR3 nucleotides read TGTGCCAGCAGCTTGGATACTGTCCGCGGCTACACCTTC.

Details on this clonotype: One base away lies a much larger clone, so this may be a sequencing read error. The CDR3 region is CAISEAFGIGYEQYF. CDR3 DNA: TGTGCCATCAGTGAAGCGTTCGGGATTGGCTACGAGCAGTACTTC. The J gene is TRBJ2-7, the V gene TRBV10-3; TRBD2 might be the D (5 bases). Germline assignment: CDR1 ENHRY and CDR2 SYGVKD. Trimming left V 3 bases short and J 3 bases short, with 15 bases between. This CDR3 contains 15 residues.

This clonotype was seen ten or more times. The rearrangement uses TRBV28 and TRBJ1-2; D ambiguous. Trimming shortened V by 5 bases and J by 0 bases, and 4 bases separated the two germline ends. Germline V gene sequence: CDR1 MDHEN, CDR2 SYDVKM. This CDR3 has 12 residues. The CDR3 here is CASSPPNYGYTF. In DNA form, the CDR3 reads TGTGCCAGCAGTCCTCCTAACTATGGCTACACCTTC.

The rearrangement links TRBV7-8 to TRBJ1-5; TRBD1 matches 9 bases. The CDR3 spans 14 residues. V gave up 5 bases and J gave up 6 bases; unmatched junction bases: 5. The germline CDR1 and CDR2 sequences are SGHVS and FQNEAQ. The CDR3 protein is CASSRTGEVQPQHF. The CDR3 bases are TGTGCCAGCAGCCGGACAGGGGAGGTTCAGCCCCAGCATTTT.

To note about this clonotype: This sequence may be a read error, since a much larger clone differs from it by one base. The J gene is TRBJ1-2, the V gene TRBV5-5, with 11 bases lining up with TRBD1. There are 15 residues in the CDR3. CDR1 and CDR2 from the germline V gene are SGHKS and YYEKEE (reference sequence). V trimming: 9 bases; J trimming: 3 bases; junction bases outside the gene matches: 10. The CDR3: CAISGSGQGDYGYTF. CDR3 coding DNA: TGTGCCATCAGTGGATCGGGACAGGGGGACTATGGCTACACCTTC.

The chain recombines TRBV12-3 or TRBV12-4 with TRBJ2-2; tentative D call: TRBD2 (6 bases). There are 15 residues in the CDR3. V was shortened by 6 bases and J by 7 bases, with 18 bases between the two germline ends. Written as DNA, the CDR3 is TGTGCCAGCAGCTTGGGAGGACAAATTAACGGGGAGCTGTTTTTT. Translation: CASSLGGQINGELFF.

The rearrangement joins TRBV11-2 to TRBJ2-7; 7 nucleotides match TRBD1. CDR3 length: 15 residues. Germline V gene lookup returns CDR1 SGHAT and CDR2 FQNNGV. V gave up 5 bases and J gave up 6 bases; unmatched junction bases: 13. The CDR3 is CASSRNTGTAGEQYF. CDR3 in DNA: TGTGCCAGCAGCCGAAATACCGGGACAGCTGGCGAGCAGTACTTC.

This clonotype appeared many times. The rearrangement links TRBV10-3 to TRBJ1-1; no definite D call. Germline V gene lookup returns CDR1 ENHRY and CDR2 SYGVKD. Trimming took off 2 bases at V and 3 bases at J, with 4 bases between the two ends. This CDR3 region has 12 residues. The CDR3 coding sequence is TGTGCCATCAGTGAGGTCTACACTGAAGCTTTCTTT. This encodes CAISEVYTEAFF.

The chain recombines TRBV7-2 with TRBJ1-2, with D possibly TRBD1 on 5 matching bases. Trimming left V 9 bases short and J 9 bases short, with 17 bases between. Germline assignment: CDR1 SGHTA and CDR2 FQGNSA. The CDR3 consists of 12 residues. CDR3 region: CASSRSGASYTF. The DNA for the CDR3 is TGTGCCAGTAGTCGAAGCGGGGCTAGCTACACCTTC. Complete variable domain (other parts from reference TRBV7-2 and TRBJ1-2): GAGVSQSPSNKVTEKGKDVELRCDPISGHTALYWYRQSLGQGLEFLIYFQGNSAPDKSGLPSDRFSAERTGGSVSTLTIQRTQQEDSAVYLCASSRSGASYTFGSGTRLTVV.

This clonotype was found many times. The CDR3 region is CSARDLGRIREQYF. The CDR3 DNA reads as TGCAGTGCTAGAGATTTGGGACGGATCCGCGAGCAGTACTTC. The chain recombines TRBV20-1 with TRBJ2-7; D could derive from TRBD1 or TRBD2 (5 bases each). The CDR3 contains 14 residues. V was cut by 0 bases and J by 6 bases, with 15 bases left in between. CDR1 and CDR2 from the germline V gene are DFQATT and SNEGSKA (reference sequence).

The sample holds a few counts of this clonotype. The chain carries TRBV10-3 and TRBJ2-5, with D possibly TRBD2 on 6 matching bases. Per the germline V gene, CDR1 is ENHRY and CDR2 is SYGVKD. This CDR3 is built from 13 residues. V lost 2 bases and J 4 bases, leaving 8 bases between the germline ends. CDR3 bases: TGTGCCATCAGTGAGGGGAGGTTAGAGACCCAGTACTTC. Its protein is CAISEGRLETQYF.

This clonotype was seen many times. This CDR3 reads CASSFAQGLNTEAFF. For the CDR3, the DNA is TGTGCCAGCAGCTTCGCCCAGGGACTGAACACTGAAGCTTTCTTT. The chain couples TRBV7-9 to TRBJ1-1; D is perhaps TRBD1 (5 bases). V was trimmed by 3 bases and J by 0 bases, leaving 11 bases between them. Looked up from germline, CDR1 is SEHNR and CDR2 is FQNEAQ (reference sequence). This CDR3 comprises 15 residues.

At least ten counts were recorded for this clonotype. Germline and junction disagree at one end, which may indicate a read error. The CDR3 protein is CANSSHETNYGYTF. CDR3 in DNA: TGTGCCAACAGCTCACACGAGACTAACTATGGCTACACCTTC. The chain employs TRBV7-8 and TRBJ1-2, with D unresolved. CDR3 size: 14 residues. Looked up from germline, CDR1 is SGHVS and CDR2 is FQNEAQ.

This clonotype occurred many times. V and J are TRBV20-1 and TRBJ1-4; no reliable D call. The length of the CDR3 is 14 residues. The V end was cut by 4 bases, the J end by 5 bases, with 14 bases between. Germline V CDR1 and CDR2: DFQATT, SNEGSKA (reference sequence). The CDR3 loop is CSAKKASSNEKLFF. The CDR3 nucleotides read TGCAGTGCTAAGAAGGCCAGCTCAAATGAAAAACTGTTTTTT.

The chain links TRBV15 to TRBJ2-7; TRBD2 agrees at 8 bases. Losses at the gene ends were 0 bases for V and 2 bases for J; bases not matched to a gene: 6. Germline-derived CDR1 and CDR2 are LNHNV and YYDKDF (reference sequence). This CDR3 contains 16 residues. The CDR3 DNA reads TGTGCCACCAGCAGAGATGGGGCGGGGGGACCCTACGAGCAGTACTTC. Translating it yields CATSRDGAGGPYEQYF.

This clonotype was recorded a few times. The gene calls are TRBV6-1 and TRBJ1-1, with 7 bases identical to TRBD1. The CDR3 contains 12 residues. With V trimmed by 6 bases and J by 6 bases, 4 bases remained unmatched. Germline loops: CDR1 MNHNS, CDR2 SASEGT. In DNA, the CDR3 is TGTGCCAGCAGAACAGGGGAACCTGAAGCTTTCTTT. Protein: CASRTGEPEAFF.

The J gene is TRBJ2-7, the V gene TRBV14, with 11 bases matching TRBD2. V was clipped by 1 base and J by 3 bases; unmatched bases: 11. The CDR3 is 18 amino acids. Germline-derived CDR1 and CDR2 are SGHDN and FVKESK. The CDR3 bases are TGTGCCAGCAGCCAAGCGGTAATAGCGGGAGGGAAAGGCTACGAGCAGTACTTC. This sequence encodes CASSQAVIAGGKGYEQYF.

This clonotype was counted a single time. The chain employs TRBV5-1 and TRBJ1-2; no clear D. The germline V and J ends were trimmed by 2 bases and 4 bases, with 15 bases remaining between them. Germline V gene lookup returns CDR1 SGHRS and CDR2 YFSETQ. This CDR3 is built from 15 residues. CDR3 nucleotides: TGCGCCAGCAGCTTTGACGGAACCTTCATCTATGGCTACACCTTC. This sequence encodes CASSFDGTFIYGYTF.

This clonotype came up many times. The rearrangement joins TRBV9 to TRBJ2-7; D remains unclear. The CDR3 sequence is 14 residues long. The germline gives CDR1 SGDLS, CDR2 YYNGEE. Trimming removed 4 bases at V and 2 bases at J, with 13 bases between. Here the CDR3 reads CASSLGSTPYEQYF. CDR3 nucleotides: TGTGCCAGCAGCCTGGGGTCTACCCCCTACGAGCAGTACTTC.

A remark on this clonotype: Since a much larger clone is just one base distant, this may be a read error. The gene calls are TRBV20-1 and TRBJ1-1; D is uncertain. Germline CDR1 is DFQATT and CDR2 is SNEGSKA (reference sequence). CDR3 length: 14 amino acids. With 1 base removed from V and 4 bases from J, the gap between germline ends came to 13 bases. The CDR3 loop is CSARVHSMSTEAFF. CDR3 in DNA: TGCAGTGCTAGAGTTCACAGTATGAGCACTGAAGCTTTCTTT.

This clonotype was observed once. The genes are TRBV29-1 and TRBJ2-2; D perhaps matches TRBD2 (5 bases). Germline lookup yields CDR1 SQVTM and CDR2 ANQGSEA. The CDR3 covers 13 residues. CDR3 sequence reads: CSRFGGNTGELFF. CDR3 in DNA: TGCAGTAGGTTTGGAGGGAACACCGGGGAGCTGTTTTTT.